This T cell receptor (beta chain) originates from a study of blood T cell repertoires in COVID-19 (dated by TCRdb to about 2020). The study in broad terms: Samples from collaborators originated in the United States, Italy and Spain and spanned both the acute and convalescent phases of COVID-19. The prospective study material was composed of cDNA or gDNA derived from T cells, B-cell-depleted T cells, or PBMCs. The dataset comprised deeply sampled blood TCRbeta repertoires from subjects exposed to, actively infected with, or recovered from COVID-19. The repertoires were released in a freely available public database meant as a resource for research on the immune response to SARS-CoV-2. Samples were obtained from the ongoing ImmuneRACE study (first 160 participants) and from some 1,200 subjects provided by 6 global collaborators. Nearly every sample came with metadata listing a de-identified subject ID, COVID-19 status, age in years and sex. Where available, HLA class I and class II types were taken from metadata supplied by the sample provider and were not determined by assay-based typing. The paper's findings and limits, for the study overall: How much clinical and demographic metadata was included differed by source and by participant, and the metadata was provided uncurated.

The immunoSEQ Assay, a bias-controlled multiplex PCR, was used to amplify TCRbeta CDR3 regions from genomic DNA. As for how the authors treated the data: The number of nucleated cells in each sample was estimated by amplification of reference gene primers within the assay. Sequence reads were collapsed and filtered to measure the absolute abundance of every unique TCRbeta CDR3 rearrangement. Productive Simpson clonality was computed per sample as the square root of Simpson's diversity index over productive rearrangements. The table comes from immuneACCESS by way of TCRdb, which keeps in-frame sequences with V and J called. Part of the clones is missing from these tables; in studies checked, under half for an unresolved V gene and the rest for unknown reasons. For V, J and clone size, that table is used; D and trimming come from the DNA. In all, the sample holds over 110,000 clones, and approximately 88% of those were seen once. The ten largest clones represent 28% of the sample.

This clone was seen just once. The target of this receptor is not known. Base quality data are lacking; no much larger clone is found one base away. Collaborating institutions collected whole blood in K2EDTA tubes following their own protocols. For TCRbeta analysis, collaborators shipped samples as frozen whole blood, isolated PBMCs, or DNA extracted from either of those sample types. V lost 4 bases and J lost 3 bases, and the count of bases not matched to a germline gene is 8. The CDR3 has 15 amino acids, counting the end cysteine and phenylalanine. Just CDR3 DNA is preserved here, 45 bases in frame from base 1. The CDR1 and CDR2 encoded by the germline V gene are SGHRS and YFSETQ.

The receptor was isolated from a human donor in a cohort sampled during active COVID-19. The chain joins TRBV5-1 to TRBJ2-7; a stretch of 9 junction bases matches TRBD1. Sequencing input: peripheral blood. The CDR3 protein is CASSEMADRGYEQYF. The nucleotide sequence is given as TGCGCCAGCAGCGAAATGGCGGACAGGGGCTACGAGCAGTACTTC.